This TCR beta chain was identified during a study of identifying expanded T cells in peripheral blood. Overall study findings and caveats: Technical replicates showed about 1.1 changed clones; about 2 weeks roughly 18; four weeks 19. Variance in clone template counts between approximately two-week samples significantly increased with total template count across all healthy donors.

Assay: immunoSEQ multiplex PCR; the TCRdb copy retains only in-frame clones and omits some. The sample consists of around 130,000 clones, about 88% of them appearing once. Germline lookup yields CDR1 MNHEY and CDR2 SVGAGI. CDR3 size: 14 residues. V gave up 0 bases and J gave up 12 bases, with 17 bases separating them. On this clone itself: The antigen is undetermined.

The specimen sequenced was blood. The chain employs TRBV6-5 and TRBJ1-2; a weak D match, TRBD1 (5 bases). This TCR was recovered from a person aged 18 to 70 in good health. The CDR3 is CASSYSSWRGDDTF. CDR3 nucleotides: TGTGCCAGCAGTTACTCATCTTGGAGAGGGGACGACACCTTC.